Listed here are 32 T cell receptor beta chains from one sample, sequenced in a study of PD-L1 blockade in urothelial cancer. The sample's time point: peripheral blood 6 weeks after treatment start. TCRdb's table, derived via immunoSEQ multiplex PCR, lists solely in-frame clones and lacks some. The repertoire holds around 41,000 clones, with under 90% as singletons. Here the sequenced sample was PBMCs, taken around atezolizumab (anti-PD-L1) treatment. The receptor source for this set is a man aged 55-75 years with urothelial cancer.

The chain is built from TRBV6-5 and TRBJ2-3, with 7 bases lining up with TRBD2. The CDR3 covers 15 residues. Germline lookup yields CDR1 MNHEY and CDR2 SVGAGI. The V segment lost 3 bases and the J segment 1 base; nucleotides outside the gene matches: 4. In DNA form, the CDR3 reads TGTGCCAGCAGTTATAACCGGGGGGGCACAGATACGCAGTATTTT. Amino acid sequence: CASSYNRGGTDTQYF.

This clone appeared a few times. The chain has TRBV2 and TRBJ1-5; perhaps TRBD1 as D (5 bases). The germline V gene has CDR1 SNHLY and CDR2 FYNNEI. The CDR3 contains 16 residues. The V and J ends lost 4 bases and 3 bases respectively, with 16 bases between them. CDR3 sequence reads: CASSGGWTRNNQPQHF. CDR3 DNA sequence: TGTGCCAGCAGTGGGGGCTGGACAAGGAACAATCAGCCCCAGCATTTT.

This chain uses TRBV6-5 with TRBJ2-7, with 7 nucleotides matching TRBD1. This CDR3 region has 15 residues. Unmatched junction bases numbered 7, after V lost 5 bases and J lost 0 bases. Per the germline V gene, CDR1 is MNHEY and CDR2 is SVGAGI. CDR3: CASSPRRQGSYEQYF. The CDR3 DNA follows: TGTGCCAGCAGTCCCCGGCGACAGGGCTCCTACGAGCAGTACTTC.

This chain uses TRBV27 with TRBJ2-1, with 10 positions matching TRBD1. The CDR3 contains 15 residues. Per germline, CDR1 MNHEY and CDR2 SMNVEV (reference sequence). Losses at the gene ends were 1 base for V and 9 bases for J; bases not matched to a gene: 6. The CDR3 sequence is CASSLWATGGTEQFF. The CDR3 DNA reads TGTGCCAGCAGTTTATGGGCGACAGGGGGCACTGAGCAGTTCTTC.

The CDR3 bases are TGTGCCAGCAGTTTATATTTCGGAGGGCGTTCTGGCTACACCTTC. As protein: CASSLYFGGRSGYTF. The chain is built from TRBV28 and TRBJ1-2; D is ambiguous. The CDR3 consists of 15 residues. Germline V gene sequence: CDR1 MDHEN, CDR2 SYDVKM. Trimming removed 1 base from V and 7 bases from J, with 16 bases in between.

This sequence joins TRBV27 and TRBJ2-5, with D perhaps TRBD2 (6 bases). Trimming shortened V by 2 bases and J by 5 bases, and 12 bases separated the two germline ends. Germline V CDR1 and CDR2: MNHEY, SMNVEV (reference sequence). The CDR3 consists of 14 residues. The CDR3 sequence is CASSLSRGGETQYF. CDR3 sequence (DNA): TGTGCCAGCAGTTTAAGTAGGGGAGGCGAGACCCAGTACTTC.

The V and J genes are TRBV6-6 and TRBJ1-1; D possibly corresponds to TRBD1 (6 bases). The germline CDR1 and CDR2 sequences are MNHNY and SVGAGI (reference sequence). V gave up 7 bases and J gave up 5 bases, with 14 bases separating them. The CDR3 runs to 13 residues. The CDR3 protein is CASTGGLGTEAFF. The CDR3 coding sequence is TGTGCCAGCACCGGGGGGCTAGGGACTGAAGCTTTCTTT.

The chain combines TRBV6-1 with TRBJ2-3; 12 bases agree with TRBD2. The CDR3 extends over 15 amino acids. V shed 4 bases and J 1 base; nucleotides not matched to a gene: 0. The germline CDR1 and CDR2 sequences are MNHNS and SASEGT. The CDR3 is CASSGLAGGTDTQYF. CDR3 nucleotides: TGTGCCAGCAGTGGACTAGCGGGGGGCACAGATACGCAGTATTTT.

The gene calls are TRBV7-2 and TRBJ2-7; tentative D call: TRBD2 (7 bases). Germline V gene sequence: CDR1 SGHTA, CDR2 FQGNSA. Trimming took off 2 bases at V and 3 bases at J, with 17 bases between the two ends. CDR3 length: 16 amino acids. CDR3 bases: TGTGCCAGCAGCTTACAAGGGGGGGAGCTAAACTACGAGCAGTACTTC. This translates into CASSLQGGELNYEQYF.

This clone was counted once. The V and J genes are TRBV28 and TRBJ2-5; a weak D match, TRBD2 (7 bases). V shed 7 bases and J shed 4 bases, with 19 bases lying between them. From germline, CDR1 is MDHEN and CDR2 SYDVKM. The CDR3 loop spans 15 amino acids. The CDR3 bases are TGTGCCAGCACCACGCCGGGGGGCGTGAGAGAGACCCAGTACTTC. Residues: CASTTPGGVRETQYF.

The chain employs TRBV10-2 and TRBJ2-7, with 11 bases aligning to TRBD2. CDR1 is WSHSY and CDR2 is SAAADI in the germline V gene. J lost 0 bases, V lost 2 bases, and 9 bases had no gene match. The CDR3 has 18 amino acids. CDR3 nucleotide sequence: TGCGCCAGCAGTGAGGGTGGTCTAGCGGGGGGTCCCTCCTACGAGCAGTACTTC. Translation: CASSEGGLAGGPSYEQYF.

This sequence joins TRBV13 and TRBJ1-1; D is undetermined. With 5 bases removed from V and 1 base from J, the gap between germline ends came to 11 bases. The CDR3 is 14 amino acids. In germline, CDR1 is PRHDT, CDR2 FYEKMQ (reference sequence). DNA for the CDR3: TGTGCCAGCAGCATTCTCGGGAAGAACACTGAAGCTTTCTTT. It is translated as CASSILGKNTEAFF.

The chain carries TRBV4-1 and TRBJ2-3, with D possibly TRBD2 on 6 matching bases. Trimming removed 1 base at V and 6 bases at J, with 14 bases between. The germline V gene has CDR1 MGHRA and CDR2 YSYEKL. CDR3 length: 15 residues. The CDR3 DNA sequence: TGCGCCAGCAGCCAAGGAGCCTTAGCGGCTGATACGCAGTATTTT. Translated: CASSQGALAADTQYF.

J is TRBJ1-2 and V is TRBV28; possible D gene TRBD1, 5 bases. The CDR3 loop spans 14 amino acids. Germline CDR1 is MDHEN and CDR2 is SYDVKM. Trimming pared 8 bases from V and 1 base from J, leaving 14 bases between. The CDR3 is CASGRDPFNYGYTF. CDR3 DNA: TGTGCCAGCGGGCGGGACCCATTTAACTATGGCTACACCTTC.

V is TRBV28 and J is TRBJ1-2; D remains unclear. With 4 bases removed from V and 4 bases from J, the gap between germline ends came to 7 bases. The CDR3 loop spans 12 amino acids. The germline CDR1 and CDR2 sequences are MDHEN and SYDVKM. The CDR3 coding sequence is TGTGCCAGCAGTTCCCGTAGCTATGGCTACACCTTC. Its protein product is CASSSRSYGYTF.

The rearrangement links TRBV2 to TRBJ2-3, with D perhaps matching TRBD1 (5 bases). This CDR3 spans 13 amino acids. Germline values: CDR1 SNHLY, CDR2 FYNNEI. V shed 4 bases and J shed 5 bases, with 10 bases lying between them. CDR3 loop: CASSVARGDTQYF. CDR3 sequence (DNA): TGTGCCAGCAGTGTTGCTAGGGGAGATACGCAGTATTTT.

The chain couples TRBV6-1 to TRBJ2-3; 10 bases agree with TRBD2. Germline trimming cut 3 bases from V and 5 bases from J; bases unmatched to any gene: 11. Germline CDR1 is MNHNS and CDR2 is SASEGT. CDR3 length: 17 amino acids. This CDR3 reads CASSDLLAGGLGDTQYF. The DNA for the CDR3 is TGTGCCAGCAGTGACCTCTTAGCGGGGGGCCTCGGAGATACGCAGTATTTT.

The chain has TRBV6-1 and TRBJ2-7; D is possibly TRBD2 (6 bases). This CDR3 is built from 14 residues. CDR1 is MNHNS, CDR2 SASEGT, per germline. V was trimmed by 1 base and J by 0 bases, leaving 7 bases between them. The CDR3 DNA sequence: TGTGCCAGCAGTGAAGGCGGGAACTCCTACGAGCAGTACTTC. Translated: CASSEGGNSYEQYF.

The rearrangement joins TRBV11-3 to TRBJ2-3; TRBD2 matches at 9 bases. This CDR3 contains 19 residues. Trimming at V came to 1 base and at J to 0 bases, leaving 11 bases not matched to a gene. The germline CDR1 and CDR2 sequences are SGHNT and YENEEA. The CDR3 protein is CASSLGVAGGPGSTDTQYF. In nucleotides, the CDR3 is TGTGCCAGCAGCTTAGGTGTGGCGGGGGGGCCGGGGAGCACAGATACGCAGTATTTT.

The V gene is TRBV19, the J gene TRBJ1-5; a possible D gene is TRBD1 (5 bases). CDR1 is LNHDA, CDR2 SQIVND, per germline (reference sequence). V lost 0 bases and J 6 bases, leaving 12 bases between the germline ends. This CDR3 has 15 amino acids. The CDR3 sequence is CASSIDRVAGQPQHF. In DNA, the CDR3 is TGTGCCAGTAGTATAGACAGGGTCGCTGGTCAGCCCCAGCATTTT.

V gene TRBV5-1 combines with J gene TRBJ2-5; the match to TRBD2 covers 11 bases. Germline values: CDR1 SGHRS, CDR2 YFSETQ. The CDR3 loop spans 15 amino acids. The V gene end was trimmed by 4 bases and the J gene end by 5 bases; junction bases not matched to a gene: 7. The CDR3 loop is CASSIGTSGLETQYF. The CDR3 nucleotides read TGCGCCAGCAGCATCGGGACTAGCGGCCTGGAGACCCAGTACTTC.

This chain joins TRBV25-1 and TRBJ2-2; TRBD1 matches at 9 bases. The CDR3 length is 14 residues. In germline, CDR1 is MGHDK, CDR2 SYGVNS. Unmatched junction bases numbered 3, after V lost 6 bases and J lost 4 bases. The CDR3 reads CASSRTGATGELFF. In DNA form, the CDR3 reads TGTGCCAGCAGCAGGACAGGGGCCACCGGGGAGCTGTTTTTT.

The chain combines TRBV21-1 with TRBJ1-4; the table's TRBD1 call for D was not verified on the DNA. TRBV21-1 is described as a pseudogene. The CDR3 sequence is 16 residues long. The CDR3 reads CASSTRQGARGEKLFF. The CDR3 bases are TGTGCCAGCAGCACTAGACAGGGGGCGCGGGGTGAAAAACTGTTTTTT.

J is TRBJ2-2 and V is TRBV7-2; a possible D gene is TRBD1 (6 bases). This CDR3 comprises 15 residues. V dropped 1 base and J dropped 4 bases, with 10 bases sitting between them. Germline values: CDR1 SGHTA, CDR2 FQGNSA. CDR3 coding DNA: TGTGCCAGCAGCTTAGGACAGGACGGCACCGGGGAGCTGTTTTTT. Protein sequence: CASSLGQDGTGELFF.

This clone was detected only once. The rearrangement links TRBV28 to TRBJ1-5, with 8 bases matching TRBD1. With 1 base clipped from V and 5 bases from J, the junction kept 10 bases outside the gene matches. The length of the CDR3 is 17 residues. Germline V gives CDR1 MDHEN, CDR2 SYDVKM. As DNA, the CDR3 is TGTGCCAGCAGTTTATCTGAGGACAGGGAACTCCATCAGCCCCAGCATTTT. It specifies CASSLSEDRELHQPQHF. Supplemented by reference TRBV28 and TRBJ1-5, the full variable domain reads DVKVTQSSRYLVKRTGEKVFLECVQDMDHENMFWYRQDPGLGLRLIYFSYDVKMKEKGDIPEGYSVSREKKERFSLILESASTNQTSMYLCASSLSEDRELHQPQHFGDGTRLSIL.

In nucleotides, the CDR3 is TGTGCCAGCAGCCTAGGGACAGCGATCTTCACAGATACGCAGTATTTT. This translates into CASSLGTAIFTDTQYF. The chain uses TRBV14 and TRBJ2-3; 7 bases match TRBD1. Germline CDR1 reads SGHDN; CDR2 reads FVKESK. CDR3 size: 16 residues. With 4 bases clipped from V and 2 bases from J, the junction kept 9 bases outside the gene matches.

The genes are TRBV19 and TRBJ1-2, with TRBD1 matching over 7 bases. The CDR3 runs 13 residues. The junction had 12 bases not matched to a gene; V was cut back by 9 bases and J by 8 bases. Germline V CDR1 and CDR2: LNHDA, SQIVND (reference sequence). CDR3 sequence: CASHRQGSGGYTF. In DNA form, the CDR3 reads TGTGCCAGCCACCGACAGGGTTCGGGCGGCTACACCTTC.

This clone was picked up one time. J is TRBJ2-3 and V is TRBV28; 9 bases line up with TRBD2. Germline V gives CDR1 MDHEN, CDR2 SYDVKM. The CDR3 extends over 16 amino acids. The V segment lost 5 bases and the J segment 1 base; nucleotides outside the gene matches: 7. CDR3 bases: TGTGCCAGCAGTCCGCCCCAGCGGGGGGGCACAGATACGCAGTATTTT. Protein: CASSPPQRGGTDTQYF.

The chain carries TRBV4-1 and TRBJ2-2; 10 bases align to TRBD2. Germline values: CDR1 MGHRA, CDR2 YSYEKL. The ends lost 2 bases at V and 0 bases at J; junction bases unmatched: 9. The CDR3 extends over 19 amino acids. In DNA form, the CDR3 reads TGCGCCAGCAGCCAAATGGCGGGACTAGCGCGCGCGAACACCGGGGAGCTGTTTTTT. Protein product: CASSQMAGLARANTGELFF.

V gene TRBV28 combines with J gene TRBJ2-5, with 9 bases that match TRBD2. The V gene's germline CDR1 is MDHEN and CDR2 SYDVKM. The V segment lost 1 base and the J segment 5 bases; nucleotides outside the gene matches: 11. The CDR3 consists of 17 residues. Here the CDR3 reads CASSLFASGVSRETQYF. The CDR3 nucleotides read TGTGCCAGCAGTTTATTTGCTAGCGGGGTCAGCCGGGAGACCCAGTACTTC.

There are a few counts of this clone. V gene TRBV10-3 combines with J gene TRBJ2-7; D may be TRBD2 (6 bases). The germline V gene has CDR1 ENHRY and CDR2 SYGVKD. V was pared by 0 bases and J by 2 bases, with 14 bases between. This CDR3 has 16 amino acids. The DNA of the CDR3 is TGTGCCATCAGTGAGTCGGGCGGGACGGCAGCCTACGAGCAGTACTTC. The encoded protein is CAISESGGTAAYEQYF.

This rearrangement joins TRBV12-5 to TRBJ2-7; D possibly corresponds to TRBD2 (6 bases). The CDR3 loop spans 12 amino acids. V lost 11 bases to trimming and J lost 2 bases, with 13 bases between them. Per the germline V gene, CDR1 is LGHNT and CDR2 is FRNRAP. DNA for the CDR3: TGTGCTCCCCGGGGAGGTCCCTACGAGCAGTACTTC. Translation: CAPRGGPYEQYF. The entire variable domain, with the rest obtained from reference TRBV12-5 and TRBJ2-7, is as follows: DARVTQTPRHKVTEMGQEVTMRCQPILGHNTVFWYRQTMMQGLELLAYFRNRAPLDDSGMPKDRFSAEMPDATLATLKIQPSEPRDSAVYFCAPRGGPYEQYFGPGTRLTVT.